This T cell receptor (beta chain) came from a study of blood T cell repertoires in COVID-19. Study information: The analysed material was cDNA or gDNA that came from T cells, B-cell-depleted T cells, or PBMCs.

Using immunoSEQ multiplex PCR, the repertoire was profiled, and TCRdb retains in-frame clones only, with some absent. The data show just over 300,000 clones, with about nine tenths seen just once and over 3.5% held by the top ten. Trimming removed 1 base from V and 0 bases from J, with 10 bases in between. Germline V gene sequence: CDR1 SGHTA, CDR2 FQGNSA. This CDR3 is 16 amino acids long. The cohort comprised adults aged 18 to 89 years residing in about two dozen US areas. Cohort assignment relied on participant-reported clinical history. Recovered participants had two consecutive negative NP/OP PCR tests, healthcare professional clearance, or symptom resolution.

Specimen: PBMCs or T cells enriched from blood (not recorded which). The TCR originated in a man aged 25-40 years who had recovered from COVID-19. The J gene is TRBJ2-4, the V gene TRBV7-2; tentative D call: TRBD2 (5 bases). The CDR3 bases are TGTGCCAGCAGCTTAGTTCCGGGGAAAGCCAAAAACATTCAGTACTTC. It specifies CASSLVPGKAKNIQYF.